Listed below are T cell receptor beta chains from one sample, sequenced in a study of OX40 agonist ivuxolimab in advanced cancers. This table comes from immunoSEQ multiplex PCR, and its TCRdb copy is limited to in-frame clones, with some not included. The data contain under 85,000 clones, 94% of them seen just once; the ten biggest clones take up around 21%. This sample comprised CD4+ or CD8+ T cells sorted from blood, obtained in a trial of the OX40 agonist ivuxolimab. Receptors originate from an adult with an advanced solid tumor such as melanoma, head and neck, liver or kidney cancer. CDR3s include the opening cysteine and the closing phenylalanine or tryptophan. The D gene is left open where the match is weak. Size is omitted from some rows. Given values are once, few, many or a class for expanded clones.

>16|-|TRBJ2-2|-|TRBV4-3
TGCGCCAGCAGCCAAGATTCCGGAGAAAACACCGGGGAGCTGTTTTTT
CASSQDSGENTGELFF
>14|-|TRBJ2-7|-|TRBV10-1
TGCGCCAGCACCCCGGGGGCGGCGGCCTACGAGCAGTACTTC
CASTPGAAAYEQYF
>14|-|TRBJ1-2|-|TRBV6-5
TGTGCCAGCGCCTCCAGGGAGGGACCGAATGGCTACACCTTC
CASASREGPNGYTF
>15|-|TRBJ1-1|TRBD1|TRBV7-2
TGTGCCAGCAGCCCCCGACAGGGATGGGACACTGAAGCTTTCTTT
CASSPRQGWDTEAFF
>12|-|TRBJ1-1|TRBD1|TRBV29-1
TGCAGCGACGGTGGACAGGGCGCTGAAGCTTTCTTT
CSDGGQGAEAFF
>14|-|TRBJ2-1|-|TRBV7-7
TGTGCCCTGGAAAGGAGGAGCTCCTACAATGAGCAGTTCTTC
CALERRSSYNEQFF
>14|once|TRBJ2-1|TRBD1|TRBV4-1
TGCGCCAGCAGTTCCGGGACAGGGCCCTATGAGCAGTTCTTC
CASSSGTGPYEQFF
>13|-|TRBJ2-7|-|TRBV6-1
TGTGCCAGCAGTGAAGACAGTCCCTACGAGCAGTACTTC
CASSEDSPYEQYF
>16|-|TRBJ2-7|TRBD2|TRBV9
TGTGCCAGCAGCGCCTTGCTAGCGGGAGGCCCGGGCGAGCAGTACTTC
CASSALLAGGPGEQYF
>15|few|TRBJ1-6|-|TRBV7-2
TGTGCCAGCAGCCCTGGCGGACGTTATAATTCACCCCTCCACTTT
CASSPGGRYNSPLHF
>10|-|TRBJ2-5|-|TRBV20-1
TGCAGTGCTAACTCAGAGACCCAGTACTTC
CSANSETQYF
>16|-|TRBJ2-4|-|TRBV27
TGTGCCAGCAGTTTAAAAGGGGTCGGGGCCAAAAACATTCAGTACTTC
CASSLKGVGAKNIQYF
>14|-|TRBJ1-6|TRBD1|TRBV7-9
TGTGCCAGCAGTTTAGGACAGGGAGGTTCACCCCTCCACTTT
CASSLGQGGSPLHF
>14|-|TRBJ1-1|-|TRBV4-3
TGCGCCAGCAGCCAAGATAGTCGGATACGGGAAGCTTTCTTT
CASSQDSRIREAFF
>18|once|TRBJ1-6|-|TRBV19
TGTGCCAGTAGTATGGTCCCCCCGGACTGGACTTATAATTCACCCCTCCACTTT
CASSMVPPDWTYNSPLHF
>13|-|TRBJ1-4|-|TRBV7-9
TGTGCCAGCAGCTTAGCGTTGGGGGAAAAACTGTTTTTT
CASSLALGEKLFF
>15|once|TRBJ2-1|-|TRBV28
TGTGCCAGCATCGCCCGGGCTAGCTCCTACAATGAGCAGTTCTTC
CASIARASSYNEQFF
>14|-|TRBJ2-7|TRBD1|TRBV27
TGTGCCAGCAGCGGACAGGGGCCCTCTAACGAGCAGTACTTC
CASSGQGPSNEQYF
>16|once|TRBJ1-4|-|TRBV25-1
TGTGCCAGCAGTGAAGGGACGGCCGCAACTAATGAAAAACTGTTTTTT
CASSEGTAATNEKLFF
>17|once|TRBJ2-7|-|TRBV9
TGTGCCAGCAGCGTAGATCCGGTCGGGATAATGGTGGACGAGCAGTACTTC
CASSVDPVGIMVDEQYF
>16|-|TRBJ2-4|-|TRBV11-2
TGTGCCAGCAGCTTAGTTCAGGGGATAGCCAAAAACATTCAGTACTTC
CASSLVQGIAKNIQYF
>14|-|TRBJ2-7|TRBD2|TRBV11-3
TGTGCCAGCAGCTCTAGCGGGGACCCCTACGAGCAGTACTTC
CASSSSGDPYEQYF
>15|once|TRBJ2-7|TRBD1|TRBV4-1
TGCGCCAGCAGCCAAGGGAGAGGGGGCGGTTACGAGCAGTACTTC
CASSQGRGGGYEQYF
>15|-|TRBJ1-1|-|TRBV5-8
TGTGCCAGCAGCTTGCGAAGGGCACGCGGCACTGAAGCTTTCTTT
CASSLRRARGTEAFF
>14|once|TRBJ2-7|TRBD2|TRBV9
TGTGCCAGCAGCGTAGGAGGGACTAGCGGCGAGCAGTACTTC
CASSVGGTSGEQYF
>15|-|TRBJ2-7|TRBD2|TRBV7-2
TGTGCCAGCAGCGAATCTAGCGGGAAGCCCTACGAGCAGTACTTC
CASSESSGKPYEQYF
>14|-|TRBJ1-2|TRBD1|TRBV6-5
TGTGCCAGCAGTCCCGGACAGGGTGGATATGGCTACACCTTC
CASSPGQGGYGYTF
>15|-|TRBJ1-2|TRBD1|TRBV10-2
TGCGCCAGCAGTGAGTCGCGGGGGGACAGGGTAGGCTACACCTTC
CASSESRGDRVGYTF
>14|-|TRBJ2-3|-|TRBV16
TGTGCCAGCAGCCAAAGGGACGGCGGAGATACGCAGTATTTT
CASSQRDGGDTQYF
>16|-|TRBJ1-2|-|TRBV5-1
TGCGCCAGCAGCTCGAATCCAGGGACTCCTAACTATGGCTACACCTTC
CASSSNPGTPNYGYTF
>14|once|TRBJ1-1|TRBD1|TRBV5-1
TGCGCCAGCAGCTTAAGGGGGCTGGACACTGAAGCTTTCTTT
CASSLRGLDTEAFF